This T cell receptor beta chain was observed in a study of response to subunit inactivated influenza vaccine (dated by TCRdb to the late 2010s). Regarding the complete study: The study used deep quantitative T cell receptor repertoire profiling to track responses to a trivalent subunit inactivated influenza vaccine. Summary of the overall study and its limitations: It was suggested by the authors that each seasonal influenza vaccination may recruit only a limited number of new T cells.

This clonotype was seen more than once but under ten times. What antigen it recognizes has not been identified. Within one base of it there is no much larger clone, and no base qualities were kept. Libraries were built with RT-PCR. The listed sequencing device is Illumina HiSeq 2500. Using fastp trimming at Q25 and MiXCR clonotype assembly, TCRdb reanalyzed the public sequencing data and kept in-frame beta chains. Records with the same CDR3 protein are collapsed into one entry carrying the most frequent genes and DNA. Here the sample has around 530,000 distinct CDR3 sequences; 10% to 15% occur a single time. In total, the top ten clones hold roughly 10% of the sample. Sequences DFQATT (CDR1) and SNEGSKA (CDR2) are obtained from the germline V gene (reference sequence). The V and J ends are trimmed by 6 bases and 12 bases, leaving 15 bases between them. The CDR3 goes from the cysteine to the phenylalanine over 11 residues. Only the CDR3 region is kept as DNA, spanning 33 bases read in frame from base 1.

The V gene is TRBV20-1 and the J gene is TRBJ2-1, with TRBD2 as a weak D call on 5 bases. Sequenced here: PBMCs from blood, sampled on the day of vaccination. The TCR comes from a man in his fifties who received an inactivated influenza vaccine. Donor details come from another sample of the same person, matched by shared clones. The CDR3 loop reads CSAGRPRGQFF. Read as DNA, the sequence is TGCAGTGCCGGACGGCCTCGGGGGCAGTTCTTC.